This TCR beta chain was documented in a study of blood T cells in healthy people across ages. Losses at the gene ends were 6 bases for V and 10 bases for J; bases not matched to a gene: 7. This CDR3 has 13 residues. Germline assignment: CDR1 SGHTA and CDR2 FQGNSA. With a J-beta primer mix and a sample-barcoded 5' primer, a second PCR ran roughly 6 to 11 cycles. A 12-random-nucleotide template-switch adaptor tagged each cDNA molecule. TCRdb independently ran MiXCR on the 5' RACE reads; one entry per CDR3 protein. The table has around 800,000 distinct CDR3 sequences, roughly 46% seen once. The specimen sequenced was blood. The clonotype comes from a man at least 80 years old in good health. The V and J genes are TRBV7-2 and TRBJ2-1, with 9 nucleotides matching TRBD2. The CDR3 protein is CASSQVLAGEQFF. In DNA form, the CDR3 reads TGTGCCAGCAGTCAAGTCCTAGCGGGGGAGCAGTTCTTC.